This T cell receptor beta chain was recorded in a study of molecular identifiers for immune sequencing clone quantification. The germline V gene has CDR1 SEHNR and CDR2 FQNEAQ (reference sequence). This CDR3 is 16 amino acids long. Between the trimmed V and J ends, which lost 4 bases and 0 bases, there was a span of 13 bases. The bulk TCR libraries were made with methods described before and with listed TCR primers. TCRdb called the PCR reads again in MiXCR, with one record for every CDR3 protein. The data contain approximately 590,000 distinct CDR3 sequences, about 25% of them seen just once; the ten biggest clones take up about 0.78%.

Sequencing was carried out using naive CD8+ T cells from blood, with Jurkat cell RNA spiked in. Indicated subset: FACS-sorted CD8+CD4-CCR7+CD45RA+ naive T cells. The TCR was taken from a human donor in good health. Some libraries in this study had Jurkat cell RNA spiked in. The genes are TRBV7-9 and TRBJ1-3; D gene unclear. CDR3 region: CASSSPNIYSGNTIYF. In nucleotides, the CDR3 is TGTGCCAGCAGCTCACCCAACATCTACTCTGGAAACACCATATATTTT. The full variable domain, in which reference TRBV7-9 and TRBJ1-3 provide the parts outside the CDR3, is DTGVSQNPRHKITKRGQNVTFRCDPISEHNRLYWYRQTLGQGPEFLTYFQNEAQLEKSRLLSDRFSAERPKGSFSTLEIQRTEQGDSAMYLCASSSPNIYSGNTIYFGEGSWLTVV.